The entry that follows covers one T cell receptor beta chain sequence. The data are from a study of T-cell reconstitution after alpha-beta-depleted transplantation in children. The TCRbeta library incorporated unique molecular identifiers. TCRdb redid the calling of the PCR reads with MiXCR, one entry per CDR3 protein. This sample has some 260,000 distinct CDR3 sequences; 20% to 30% occur once, and the top ten carry about 5%. The V gene's germline CDR1 is DFQATT and CDR2 SNEGSKA (reference sequence). Trimming removed 0 bases from V and 11 bases from J; junction bases left unmatched: 30. The CDR3 extends over 20 amino acids.

The sequencing here drew on PBMCs, mostly from graft donor cells, taken 360 days after TCRalphabeta/CD19-depleted stem cell transplant. The receptor was isolated from a female patient between 2 and 10 years old who had a stem cell transplant for congenital amegakaryocytic thrombocytopenia, so the T cells may come from the graft donor. This rearrangement joins TRBV20-1 to TRBJ1-1; TRBD1 agrees at 7 bases. CDR3 in DNA: TGCAGTGCTAGAGATACAGGGGCGGGGCCCACTGGGGCGGTCCCATGGTGGGCTTTCTTT. It translates to CSARDTGAGPTGAVPWWAFF.